Sequencing of this TCR beta chain was carried out in a study of blood T cells in healthy people across ages. The CDR3 is 17 amino acids. Using a J-beta primer mix together with a sample-barcoded 5' primer, a second PCR was run for roughly 6 to 11 cycles. TCRdb fed the 5' RACE reads into MiXCR, producing one record per CDR3 protein. The profile covers some 1,800,000 distinct CDR3 sequences, with roughly 43% appearing a single time and around 23% taken by the ten largest. Sequencing was carried out using blood. V gene TRBV21-1 combines with J gene TRBJ2-1; the DNA was not compared with TRBD1, the D call given in the table. TRBV21-1 is a pseudogene. This sequence originates from a human donor in good health. The CDR3 DNA reads as TGTGCCAGCAGCAAAGGTCCAGGGGTCTCCGTCTACAATGAGCAGTTCTTC. Its protein is CASSKGPGVSVYNEQFF.